This T cell receptor (beta chain) was identified in a study of blood T cell repertoires in COVID-19. Clones were read by immunoSEQ multiplex PCR, and TCRdb kept only the in-frame ones, dropping some. Of roughly 280,000 clones listed, approximately 90% are singletons. This CDR3 region has 11 residues. V was trimmed by 9 bases and J by 7 bases, leaving 10 bases between them. Germline V gene lookup returns CDR1 LNHDA and CDR2 SQIVND (reference sequence). Each participant's cohort was designated according to participant-reported clinical history. Contact with a PCR-confirmed or clinician-diagnosed COVID-19 case occurred within 2 weeks of entry.

Specimen: PBMCs or T cells enriched from blood (not recorded which). The sequence was collected from a man aged 35 to 55 who had been exposed to COVID-19. The V and J genes are TRBV19 and TRBJ2-1, with TRBD2 as a possible D gene (5 bases). DNA for the CDR3: TGTGCCAGGAAACGGAGGAATGAGCAGTTCTTC. This codes for CARKRRNEQFF.